This T cell receptor beta chain emerged from a study of PD-L1 blockade in urothelial cancer. Study as a whole: Between 0 and 3 prior chemotherapy regimens had been given to patients. Blood was analyzed 3 weeks (second dose) and 6 weeks after treatment start. Blood yielded a median of around 150,000 T cells per sample.

Sample time point: peripheral blood 6 weeks after treatment start. Germline V gene sequence: CDR1 SGHRS, CDR2 YFSETQ. Trimming cost V 7 bases and J 0 bases, with 13 bases left between them. The CDR3 consists of 14 residues. Assay used: immunoSEQ multiplex PCR; TCRdb lists only in-frame clones, some missing. This table has 100,000 to 150,000 clones, about 82% appearing once. This chain joins TRBV5-1 and TRBJ2-5; TRBD1 might be the D (6 bases). Here the sequenced sample was PBMCs, taken around atezolizumab (anti-PD-L1) treatment. This receptor was identified in a man in his forties or fifties with urothelial cancer. The CDR3 reads CASSPRGYQETQYF. In nucleotides, the CDR3 is TGCGCCAGCTCCCCGAGGGGGTACCAAGAGACCCAGTACTTC.